Each of the 19 T cell receptor beta chains below was sequenced from the same sample in a study of patients and donors after allogeneic stem cell transplantation. MiXCR, applied by TCRdb to the RT-PCR reads, yields one record per CDR3 protein. The table has 400,000 to 450,000 distinct CDR3 sequences, 16% seen once; the top ten hold 6.5% to 7.5%. Specimen: blood, either unsorted or a sorted T cell fraction (not recorded which). Receptors originate from a human donor who was either an allogeneic HSCT recipient or a stem cell or donor lymphocyte infusion donor (not recorded which). It is not recorded whose cells these are; they may come from a transplant donor.

The chain couples TRBV2 to TRBJ2-3, with D possibly matching TRBD1 (6 bases). The CDR3 runs 17 residues. Germline CDR1 reads SNHLY; CDR2 reads FYNNEI. V was pared by 6 bases and J by 2 bases, with 21 bases between. As DNA, the CDR3 is TGTGCCAGCAGCCGGAAAAGCAGGGGAACCTACACAGATACGCAGTATTTT. Its protein is CASSRKSRGTYTDTQYF.

This clonotype appeared a few times. This chain links TRBV5-1 with TRBJ2-2; TRBD1 aligns across 7 bases. Germline V gene sequence: CDR1 SGHRS, CDR2 YFSETQ. The length of the CDR3 is 18 residues. The V segment lost 4 bases and the J segment 3 bases; nucleotides outside the gene matches: 15. The CDR3: CASSGFERGRFDTGELFF. For the CDR3, the DNA is TGCGCCAGCAGCGGCTTTGAAAGGGGGCGTTTTGACACCGGGGAGCTGTTTTTT.

This clonotype showed up just a few times. The V and J genes are TRBV6-2 or TRBV6-3 and TRBJ2-7; TRBD1 aligns across 9 bases. There are 14 residues in the CDR3. Germline loops: CDR1 MNHEY, CDR2 SVGEGT. After removal of 7 bases from V and 2 bases from J, the junction contained 6 bases not matched to a gene. For the CDR3, the DNA is TGTGCCAGCAATGACAGGGGGGCTCCCTACGAGCAGTACTTC. Its translation is CASNDRGAPYEQYF.

This clonotype appeared many times. The chain has TRBV29-1 and TRBJ1-1; 8 nucleotides agree with TRBD1. V was pared by 8 bases and J by 1 base, with 6 bases of the junction left unmatched. The germline gives CDR1 SQVTM, CDR2 ANQGSEA. This CDR3 region has 13 residues. The CDR3 reads CSSRQGRNTEAFF. The CDR3 region has the DNA TGCAGCTCACGACAGGGGCGGAACACTGAAGCTTTCTTT.

This clonotype turned up a few times. The rearrangement uses TRBV20-1 and TRBJ2-3; D is ambiguous. Germline CDR1 is DFQATT and CDR2 is SNEGSKA (reference sequence). Trimming pared 6 bases from V and 4 bases from J, leaving 23 bases between. The CDR3 is 16 residues long. The CDR3 here is CSAREPLLGSADTQYF. CDR3 nucleotides: TGCAGTGCCCGTGAGCCCCTACTGGGGTCCGCAGATACGCAGTATTTT.

Many counts were recorded for this clonotype. The CDR3 nucleotides are TGCAGTGCTAGAGAAAGAGGACTACGGTACGAGCAGTACTTC. Its translation is CSARERGLRYEQYF. V gene TRBV20-1 combines with J gene TRBJ2-7, with D possibly matching TRBD2 (6 bases). This CDR3 contains 14 residues. CDR1 is DFQATT, CDR2 SNEGSKA, per germline (reference sequence). V lost 0 bases to trimming and J lost 4 bases, with 13 bases between them.

This chain joins TRBV5-1 and TRBJ2-1; D remains ambiguous. CDR3 size: 15 residues. Looked up from germline, CDR1 is SGHRS and CDR2 is YFSETQ. Trimming removed 0 bases from V and 6 bases from J, with 13 bases in between. The CDR3 region is CASSLDLLQRNEQFF. The CDR3 coding sequence is TGCGCCAGCAGCTTGGACCTTTTACAGCGCAATGAGCAGTTCTTC.

This clonotype was found a few times. V gene TRBV7-6 combines with J gene TRBJ1-6, with D possibly matching TRBD1 (6 bases). CDR1 is SGHVS and CDR2 is FNYEAQ in the germline V gene. V lost 0 bases to trimming and J lost 1 base, with 10 bases between them. This CDR3 is 17 amino acids long. In nucleotides, the CDR3 is TGTGCCAGCAGCTTAGCGACAGGCCGGTCCTATAATTCACCCCTCCACTTT. Its protein is CASSLATGRSYNSPLHF.

In nucleotides, the CDR3 is TGCGCCAGCAGCTTGGCCGCAGGGAGAACTGAAGCTTTCTTT. It translates to CASSLAAGRTEAFF. The V and J genes are TRBV5-1 and TRBJ1-1; tentative D call: TRBD1 (5 bases). The CDR3 consists of 14 residues. Trimming pared 0 bases from V and 5 bases from J, leaving 11 bases between. Per germline, CDR1 SGHRS and CDR2 YFSETQ. The entire variable domain, with the rest obtained from reference TRBV5-1 and TRBJ1-1, is as follows: KAGVTQTPRYLIKTRGQQVTLSCSPISGHRSVSWYQQTPGQGLQFLFEYFSETQRNKGNFPGRFSGRQFSNSRSEMNVSTLELGDSALYLCASSLAAGRTEAFFGQGTRLTVV.

V is TRBV23-1 and J is TRBJ2-3; either TRBD1 or TRBD2 may fit D (5 bases each). TRBV23-1 is an ORF, with its function uncertain. Trimming shortened V by 2 bases and J by 6 bases, and 9 bases separated the two germline ends. CDR3 length: 13 amino acids. This CDR3 reads CASSQGGNDTQYF. As DNA, the CDR3 is TGCGCCAGCAGTCAAGGGGGTAACGATACGCAGTATTTT.

The chain combines TRBV29-1 with TRBJ1-2, with a tentative D call TRBD1 (5 bases). The CDR3 runs to 15 residues. The germline V gene has CDR1 SQVTM and CDR2 ANQGSEA. V lost 3 bases and J lost 4, with 18 bases in between. The DNA of the CDR3 is TGCAGCGTTGATGATTTTGGGCAGGGCTCCTATGGCTACACCTTC. Translated, it gives CSVDDFGQGSYGYTF.

CDR3 in DNA: TGCGCCAGCAGAGGGACAGGAGGTTACGAGCAGTACTTC. As protein: CASRGTGGYEQYF. The chain joins TRBV5-1 to TRBJ2-7; 8 bases fit TRBD1. CDR1 SGHRS and CDR2 YFSETQ come from the germline V gene. CDR3 length equals 13 residues. The trim removed 5 bases at V and 4 bases at J, leaving 5 bases unmatched.

This clonotype has ten or more counts. This chain uses TRBV12-3 or TRBV12-4 with TRBJ2-1, with TRBD1 as a possible D gene (5 bases). V was cut by 0 bases and J by 15 bases, with 12 bases left in between. This CDR3 is built from 12 residues. The CDR3 nucleotides read TGTGCCAGCAGTTTAGCGGTCCAGGGCCGGTTCTTC. It translates to CASSLAVQGRFF.

The V and J genes are TRBV2 and TRBJ2-3, with TRBD1 as a possible D gene (5 bases). From germline, CDR1 is SNHLY and CDR2 FYNNEI. The CDR3 covers 13 residues. Trimming left V 9 bases short and J 8 bases short, with 18 bases between. This CDR3 reads CASTGRLQGTQYF. In DNA form, the CDR3 reads TGTGCCAGTACAGGTAGACTTCAAGGTACGCAGTATTTT.

This clonotype was detected a few times. This chain joins TRBV5-1 and TRBJ2-5; no reliable D call. There are 15 residues in the CDR3. Germline V CDR1 and CDR2: SGHRS, YFSETQ. V was clipped by 4 bases and J by 1 base, with 14 bases between them. The CDR3 here is CASSPEPGLQETQYF. CDR3 coding DNA: TGCGCCAGCAGCCCGGAACCGGGCCTCCAAGAGACCCAGTACTTC.

CDR3 sequence reads: CASSSDKFGSLTF. CDR3 DNA sequence: TGTGCCAGCAGTTCCGACAAATTTGGGTCCCTGACTTTC. This rearrangement joins TRBV11-2 to TRBJ2-6; D gene uncertain. The CDR3 spans 13 residues. V lost 6 bases and J 15 bases, leaving 18 bases between the germline ends. Germline assignment: CDR1 SGHAT and CDR2 FQNNGV.

This clonotype has only a few counts. This chain joins TRBV5-1 and TRBJ1-1; D call uncertain. Looked up from germline, CDR1 is SGHRS and CDR2 is YFSETQ. The V and J ends lost 1 base and 2 bases respectively, with 12 bases between them. The CDR3 sequence is 15 residues long. CDR3 nucleotides: TGCGCCAGCAGCTTGTCAACCGGAGCCAACACTGAAGCTTTCTTT. It translates to CASSLSTGANTEAFF.

This chain joins TRBV20-1 and TRBJ2-7; 13 positions agree with TRBD2. This CDR3 has 14 amino acids. Looked up from germline, CDR1 is DFQATT and CDR2 is SNEGSKA (reference sequence). The ends lost 6 bases at V and 2 bases at J; junction bases unmatched: 4. CDR3 region: CSAAGTSGAYEQYF. The CDR3 DNA is TGCAGTGCAGCGGGGACTAGCGGGGCCTACGAGCAGTACTTC.

In regard to this clonotype: The junction does not match germline at one end; this may be a read error. This chain connects TRBV12-3 or TRBV12-4 to TRBJ2-4; 7 bases map to TRBD1. The CDR3 has 13 amino acids. The CDR3 reads CASSFGRGQFLHF. CDR3 nucleotides: TGTGCCAGCAGTTTCGGTAGGGGGCAATTCCTGCACTTC.